These T cell receptor beta chains were read from a single sample in a study of blood T cell repertoires in COVID-19. Only in-frame clones appear in the TCRdb table, and some are missing; sequencing was by immunoSEQ multiplex PCR. The data hold tens of thousands of clones, with around 83% observed a single time. Source material: peripheral blood. The receptor source for this set is a man aged 30-40 years with COVID-19, enrolled during active disease. Each CDR3 is given with its conserved first and last residue. D genes are given only for firm matches. Rows give clone size only sometimes, using once, few, many, or a class for an expanded clone.

V: TRBV27; size: NA; J: TRBJ2-7; D: NA; DNA: TGTGCCAGCAGTTTACAACGGGACAACACCTACGAGCAGTACTTC; CDR3: CASSLQRDNTYEQYF
V: TRBV6-6; size: NA; J: TRBJ1-2; D: NA; DNA: TGTGCCAGCAGTTTCGGAGCAGAAAACTATGGCTACACCTTC; CDR3: CASSFGAENYGYTF
V: TRBV30; size: few; J: TRBJ1-3; D: NA; DNA: TGTGCCTGGAGTGGGGCGGGAACAAAGACGGGAAACACCATATATTTT; CDR3: CAWSGAGTKTGNTIYF
V: TRBV11-3; size: NA; J: TRBJ2-5; D: NA; DNA: TGTGCCAGCAGCTTAGAGGCAGGGTCTGAGACCCAGTACTTC; CDR3: CASSLEAGSETQYF
V: TRBV7-9; size: NA; J: TRBJ2-7; D: NA; DNA: TGTGCCAGCAGCTTGGTGGGGCCGATGGAAGGGGAGCAGTACTTC; CDR3: CASSLVGPMEGEQYF
V: TRBV30; size: NA; J: TRBJ1-3; D: NA; DNA: TGTGCCTGTGACATCGACTCTGGAAACACCATATATTTT; CDR3: CACDIDSGNTIYF
V: TRBV30; size: NA; J: TRBJ1-5; D: TRBD1; DNA: TGTGCCTGTGGACAGGGGGCTACCCCTAGCAATCAGCCCCAGCATTTT; CDR3: CACGQGATPSNQPQHF
V: TRBV14; size: NA; J: TRBJ2-7; D: TRBD2; DNA: TGTGCCAGCAGCTTCACGGCGGGAGGTCCCTCCTACGAGCAGTACTTC; CDR3: CASSFTAGGPSYEQYF
V: TRBV4-1; size: NA; J: TRBJ2-3; D: TRBD2; DNA: TGCGCCAGCAGCCAATCTAGAAGCGGGAGGACTACAGATACGCAGTATTTT; CDR3: CASSQSRSGRTTDTQYF
V: TRBV5-1; size: NA; J: TRBJ2-7; D: TRBD1; DNA: TGCGCCAGCAGCTCCGGGACAGGAAATGGGGAGCAGTACTTC; CDR3: CASSSGTGNGEQYF
V: TRBV7-3; size: NA; J: TRBJ2-3; D: NA; DNA: TGTGCCAGCAGCTTAGGTGACAGTAGCACAGATACGCAGTATTTT; CDR3: CASSLGDSSTDTQYF
V: TRBV19; size: NA; J: TRBJ1-2; D: NA; DNA: TGTGCCAGTAGTATGATCGCTGGGAGAGCTAACTATGGCTACACCTTC; CDR3: CASSMIAGRANYGYTF
V: TRBV6-6; size: NA; J: TRBJ2-3; D: NA; DNA: TGTGCCAGCACCAAAACTAGCACAGATACGCAGTATTTT; CDR3: CASTKTSTDTQYF
V: TRBV7-3; size: NA; J: TRBJ2-1; D: NA; DNA: TGTGCCAGCAGCTTAAAGTTTGGAGGGTACAATGAGCAGTTCTTC; CDR3: CASSLKFGGYNEQFF
V: TRBV3-1/TRBV3-2; size: NA; J: TRBJ2-2; D: TRBD2; DNA: TGTGCCAGCAGACCCCTCCGCGGGAGCGGGGAGCTGTTTTTT; CDR3: CASRPLRGSGELFF
V: TRBV30; size: NA; J: TRBJ1-3; D: NA; DNA: TGTGCCCTGGCCCCCGGGTATTGGGGAAACACCATATATTTT; CDR3: CALAPGYWGNTIYF
V: TRBV7-2; size: NA; J: TRBJ1-2; D: NA; DNA: TGTGCCAGCAGCTTAGCCCAGGCCGTCCGCTATGGCTACACCTTC; CDR3: CASSLAQAVRYGYTF
V: TRBV28; size: NA; J: TRBJ2-3; D: NA; DNA: TGTGCCAGCAGTACAACAGGAGGGGGGGGGACAGATACGCAGTATTTT; CDR3: CASSTTGGGGTDTQYF
V: TRBV11-2; size: NA; J: TRBJ1-2; D: NA; DNA: TGTGCCAGCAGCTTAGGCACAGGCTATGGCTACACCTTC; CDR3: CASSLGTGYGYTF
V: TRBV19; size: NA; J: TRBJ2-3; D: NA; DNA: TGTGCCAGTAGTAGACCGGGGACTAGCACAGATACGCAGTATTTT; CDR3: CASSRPGTSTDTQYF
V: TRBV13; size: NA; J: TRBJ1-5; D: TRBD1; DNA: TGTGCCAGCAGTCGAACAGGGGATGGGGACAATCAGCCCCAGCATTTT; CDR3: CASSRTGDGDNQPQHF
V: TRBV10-3; size: NA; J: TRBJ1-1; D: NA; DNA: TGTGCCATCATCGGACATTTGAACACTGAAGCTTTCTTT; CDR3: CAIIGHLNTEAFF
V: TRBV24-1; size: NA; J: TRBJ2-5; D: TRBD1; DNA: TGTGCCACCAGTGATTTGTATACGGACAGGGAGTTGATGGAGACCCAGTACTTC; CDR3: CATSDLYTDRELMETQYF
V: TRBV20-1; size: NA; J: TRBJ1-1; D: NA; DNA: TGCAGTGCTAGTCAGGTGTCGAACACTGAAGCTTTCTTT; CDR3: CSASQVSNTEAFF
V: TRBV11-1; size: NA; J: TRBJ2-7; D: TRBD2; DNA: TGTGCCAGCAGCTTAGGGCTAGCGGGGACCTACGAGCAGTACTTC; CDR3: CASSLGLAGTYEQYF
V: TRBV9; size: NA; J: TRBJ2-7; D: TRBD2; DNA: TGTGCCAGCAGCGTAGGGACTAGCGGGGTCTACGAGCAGTACTTC; CDR3: CASSVGTSGVYEQYF
V: TRBV2; size: NA; J: TRBJ2-2; D: TRBD2; DNA: TGTGCCAGCAGTGAATCGGTAGGCCTAGCGGGCGGAACCGGGGAGCTGTTTTTT; CDR3: CASSESVGLAGGTGELFF
V: TRBV7-9; size: once; J: TRBJ1-4; D: NA; DNA: TGTGCCAGCAGTTCTGATGGCGGGGGTCTGTTTTTT; CDR3: CASSSDGGGLFF
V: TRBV6-6; size: NA; J: TRBJ1-3; D: NA; DNA: TGTGCCAGCAGTCGTTATATCCAGGGTGCCTCTGGAAACACCATATATTTT; CDR3: CASSRYIQGASGNTIYF
V: TRBV9; size: NA; J: TRBJ2-7; D: NA; DNA: TGTGCCAGCAGCGTAGACGCTAGAGAAGAGCAGTACTTC; CDR3: CASSVDAREEQYF
V: TRBV10-3; size: NA; J: TRBJ2-7; D: NA; DNA: TGTGCCATCAGTCTGGGGAGCGAGCAGTACTTC; CDR3: CAISLGSEQYF
V: TRBV20-1; size: NA; J: TRBJ2-3; D: NA; DNA: TGCAGTGCTAGTCCCAGGGCCACAGATACGCAGTATTTT; CDR3: CSASPRATDTQYF
V: TRBV5-4; size: few; J: TRBJ2-7; D: TRBD1; DNA: TGTGCCAGCAGGGCCGGGACAGACACAAATTCCTACGAGCAGTACTTC; CDR3: CASRAGTDTNSYEQYF
V: TRBV6-5; size: once; J: TRBJ2-3; D: TRBD1; DNA: TGTGCCAGCAGGCCTACAGGGGCGCCGGTTACGCAGTATTTT; CDR3: CASRPTGAPVTQYF
V: TRBV18; size: once; J: TRBJ2-7; D: TRBD1; DNA: TGTGCCAGCTCACCCGGGACAGCGAGGGGGGAGCAGTACTTC; CDR3: CASSPGTARGEQYF
V: TRBV6-5; size: NA; J: TRBJ2-7; D: NA; DNA: TGTGCCAGCAGGGACTACTCATACGAGCAGTACTTC; CDR3: CASRDYSYEQYF
V: TRBV28; size: NA; J: TRBJ2-5; D: TRBD2; DNA: TGTGCCAGCAGTTTATCGCCCAGCGGGAGGGGACAAGAGACCCAGTACTTC; CDR3: CASSLSPSGRGQETQYF
V: TRBV2; size: NA; J: TRBJ1-6; D: TRBD1; DNA: TGTGCCAGCGAGCCAGGGGGAAATTCACCCCTCCACTTT; CDR3: CASEPGGNSPLHF
V: TRBV10-3; size: NA; J: TRBJ1-6; D: NA; DNA: TGTGCCATCAGGGGGACAACGGATTCACCCCTCCACTTT; CDR3: CAIRGTTDSPLHF
V: TRBV12-3/TRBV12-4; size: few; J: TRBJ2-7; D: NA; DNA: TGTGCCAGCACCTATGGACACCTCTACGAGCAGTACTTC; CDR3: CASTYGHLYEQYF
V: TRBV19; size: NA; J: TRBJ1-2; D: NA; DNA: TGTGCCAGTAGTATCTCGTATCTTGGCTACACCTTC; CDR3: CASSISYLGYTF
V: TRBV5-4; size: NA; J: TRBJ1-2; D: NA; DNA: TGTGCCAGCAGCTTGAACAGGAGATTGGGCTACACCTTC; CDR3: CASSLNRRLGYTF
V: TRBV28; size: NA; J: TRBJ2-7; D: TRBD1; DNA: TGTGCCAGCAGTTGGCCGGGACAGAACTACGAGCAGTACTTC; CDR3: CASSWPGQNYEQYF
V: TRBV19; size: NA; J: TRBJ2-1; D: TRBD1; DNA: TGTGCCAGTAGTATAGAGGGGACAGGGGGCGATGAGCAGTTCTTC; CDR3: CASSIEGTGGDEQFF
V: TRBV28; size: NA; J: TRBJ2-7; D: TRBD1; DNA: TGTGCCAGCAGGGGCAGGGGGTACGAGCAGTACTTC; CDR3: CASRGRGYEQYF
V: TRBV27; size: NA; J: TRBJ2-4; D: NA; DNA: TGTGCCAGCAGTTCATACAGGGCCAAAAACATTCAGTACTTC; CDR3: CASSSYRAKNIQYF
V: TRBV6-1; size: few; J: TRBJ2-1; D: NA; DNA: TGTGCCAGCAGTGAATCTGACAGTTACAATGAGCAGTTCTTC; CDR3: CASSESDSYNEQFF
V: TRBV2; size: NA; J: TRBJ2-1; D: NA; DNA: TGTGCCAGCAGCTCCGAGGGGCGGGGATACAATGAGCAGTTCTTC; CDR3: CASSSEGRGYNEQFF
V: TRBV19; size: NA; J: TRBJ1-1; D: NA; DNA: TGTGCCAGTAGTATAGGAGCGGGTAACACTGAAGCTTTCTTT; CDR3: CASSIGAGNTEAFF
V: TRBV5-4; size: NA; J: TRBJ2-1; D: TRBD2; DNA: TGTGCCAGCAGCTTGGGGGGACTAGTTGTTTCGAATGAGCAGTTCTTC; CDR3: CASSLGGLVVSNEQFF
V: TRBV7-9; size: NA; J: TRBJ1-4; D: NA; DNA: TGTGCCAGCAGCTTTTCATCTAATGAAAAACTGTTTTTT; CDR3: CASSFSSNEKLFF
V: TRBV11-3; size: NA; J: TRBJ2-1; D: NA; DNA: TGTGCCAGCAGCTTTCGGCAGGGGAGAGGCGATGAGCAGTTCTTC; CDR3: CASSFRQGRGDEQFF
V: TRBV7-8; size: once; J: TRBJ2-3; D: NA; DNA: TGTGCCAGCAGCTTAGGCTATCTCACAGATACGCAGTATTTT; CDR3: CASSLGYLTDTQYF
V: TRBV19; size: NA; J: TRBJ2-4; D: TRBD1; DNA: TGTGCCAGTAGTATAGAAAGGACAGGCCTAGCCAAAAACATTCAGTACTTC; CDR3: CASSIERTGLAKNIQYF
V: TRBV30; size: NA; J: TRBJ2-3; D: NA; DNA: TGTGCCTGGAGTCACGGCAACACTAATACAGATACGCAGTATTTT; CDR3: CAWSHGNTNTDTQYF
V: TRBV4-1; size: NA; J: TRBJ2-1; D: TRBD2; DNA: TGCGCCAGCAGCCAAAGGACGGGGGGTCAAGCCTACAATGAGCAGTTCTTC; CDR3: CASSQRTGGQAYNEQFF
V: TRBV28; size: NA; J: TRBJ2-1; D: TRBD2; DNA: TGTGCCAGCACCCTCTGGGGACTAGCGGGACACAATGAGCAGTTCTTC; CDR3: CASTLWGLAGHNEQFF
V: TRBV7-2; size: NA; J: TRBJ2-7; D: NA; DNA: TGTGCCAGCAAAGGGACTCAGAGCTCCTACGAGCAGTACTTC; CDR3: CASKGTQSSYEQYF
V: TRBV19; size: NA; J: TRBJ1-1; D: NA; DNA: TGTGCCAGTAGTCCGATAGCGGGTGAAGCTTTCTTT; CDR3: CASSPIAGEAFF
V: TRBV18; size: NA; J: TRBJ1-2; D: NA; DNA: TGTGCCAGCTCACCGTCTTTCCAGGGCGGGAGGGACTTC; CDR3: CASSPSFQGGRDF